This TCR beta chain was documented in a study of T cell responses to AZD1222 COVID-19 vaccine. Assay used: immunoSEQ multiplex PCR; TCRdb lists only in-frame clones, some missing. The sample lists about 120,000 clones; 84% were seen once. Study conclusions and caveats: Reports indicate that nearly half of spike-specific TCRs are directed at unmutated variant regions.

The CDR3 length is 18 residues. Per the germline V gene, CDR1 is LNHNV and CDR2 is YYDKDF (reference sequence). V was pared by 0 bases and J by 8 bases, with 23 bases between. About this clone: Its target is not known.

This TCR was recovered from an adult in good health. The material sequenced was peripheral blood, taken on day 0 of AZD1222 vaccination. The rearrangement uses TRBV15 and TRBJ2-1, with a tentative D call TRBD2 (6 bases). The CDR3, as DNA: TGTGCCACCAGCAGAGATATGGCTAGCGCGACCCGGGGACATGAGCAGTTCTTC. This codes for CATSRDMASATRGHEQFF.